The present TCR beta chain was sequenced within a study of tumor-infiltrating lymphocytes in primary liver carcinoma. Study results and caveats: Only around 7.5-24% of top clones occurred in all five tumor regions.

Total RNA (approximately 450 ng) served as template for TCR beta cDNA synthesis primed by a constant-region primer. Slightly modified ARM-PCR served as the procedure for the TCR beta libraries. These libraries came from three rounds of nested multiplex PCR. Investigators reported that the first two PCR rounds, at around 11 cycles each, used TRBV1-TRBV30 forward primers with a C-beta reverse primer. MiXCR was run by TCRdb on the multiplex PCR reads, yielding one entry per CDR3 protein. The sample holds tens of thousands of distinct CDR3 sequences, about three quarters seen once. CDR3 length: 16 residues. Germline V lookup: CDR1 LGHNA, CDR2 YNFKEQ. Remarks on this clonotype: What it binds is unknown. A read error may produce the germline difference seen at one junction end.

Investigators took RNA and DNA out together from about 21-30 mg of unsorted bulk tissue. The sequence was collected from a man aged 35-49 years with primary liver carcinoma and hepatitis B virus infection. This chain joins TRBV4-2 and TRBJ1-5; D ambiguous. What was sequenced was liver tumor tissue from sampling region 3. Subset noted: tumor region T3, left-lateral pole. The CDR3 coding sequence is TGTGCCAGCAGCCAAGAGCACGGGATTAGCAATCAGCCCCAGCACTTT. This gives the protein CASSQEHGISNQPQHF.